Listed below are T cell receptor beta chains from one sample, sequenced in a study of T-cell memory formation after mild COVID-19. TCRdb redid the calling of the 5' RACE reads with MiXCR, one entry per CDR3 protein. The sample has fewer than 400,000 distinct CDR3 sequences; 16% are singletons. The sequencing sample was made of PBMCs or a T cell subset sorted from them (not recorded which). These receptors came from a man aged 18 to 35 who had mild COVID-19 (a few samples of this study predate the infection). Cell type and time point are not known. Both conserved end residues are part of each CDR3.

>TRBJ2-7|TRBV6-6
CASSEQGLLYEQYF
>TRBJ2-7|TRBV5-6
CASSLAVGRIQSYEQYF
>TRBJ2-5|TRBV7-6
CASSLRVPGPGVEDQYF
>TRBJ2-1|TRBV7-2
CASSNGYNEQFF
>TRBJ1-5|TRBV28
CASSSDRGFRQPQHF
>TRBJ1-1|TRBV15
CATSRGGTGNTEAFF
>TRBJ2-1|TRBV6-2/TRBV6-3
CASTGTGSYNEQFF
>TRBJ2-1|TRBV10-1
CASSESEVREQFF
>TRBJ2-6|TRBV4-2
CASSHERGAGLSGANVLTF
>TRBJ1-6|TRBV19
CASSPPPGSLRRSPLHF
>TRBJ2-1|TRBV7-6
CASSLAGAGGVMNEQFF
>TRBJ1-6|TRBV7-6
CASSLVDRGSSPLHF
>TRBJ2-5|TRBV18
CASSPTAGAETQYF
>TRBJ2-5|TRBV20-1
CSAPRSATQYF
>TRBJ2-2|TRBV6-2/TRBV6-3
CASSYYRQSLSRGANTGELFF
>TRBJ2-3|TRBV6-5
CASSYGSGMSTDTQYF
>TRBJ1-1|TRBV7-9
CASRERDTEAFF
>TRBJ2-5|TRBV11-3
CASSLSRDHQETQYF
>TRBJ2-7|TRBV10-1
CASSEKRGGSYEQYF
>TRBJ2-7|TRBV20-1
CSARDFRLSYEQYF
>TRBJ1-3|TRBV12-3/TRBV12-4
CASSGTESGNTIYF
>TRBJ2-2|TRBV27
CANLRGHRGELFF
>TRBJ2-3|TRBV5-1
CASSLRPEDTQYF
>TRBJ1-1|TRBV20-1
CSARHRDRGYTEAFF
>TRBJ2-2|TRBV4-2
CASSQEAETANTGELFF
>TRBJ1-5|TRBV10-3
CAISESRGRNQPQHF
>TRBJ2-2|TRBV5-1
CASSLSTGGGNTGELFF
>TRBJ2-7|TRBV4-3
CASSQDPDPSYEQYF
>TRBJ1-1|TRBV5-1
CASSPQGLDTEAFF
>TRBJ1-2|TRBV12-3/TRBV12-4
CASSLAYGYTF
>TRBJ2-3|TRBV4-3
CASSLQGNTADTQYF
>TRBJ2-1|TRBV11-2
CASSLAAGGNFNEQFF
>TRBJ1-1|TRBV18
CASSPRGAYTEAFF
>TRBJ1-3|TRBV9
CASSPAAGGRSGNTIYF
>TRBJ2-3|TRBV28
CASRRRGADTQYF
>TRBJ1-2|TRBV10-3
CAIGRRGDYGYTF
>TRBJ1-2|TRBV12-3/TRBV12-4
CASSVGPTYGYTF
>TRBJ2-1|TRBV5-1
CASSSPGLANEQFF
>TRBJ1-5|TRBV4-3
CASSQDANQPQHF
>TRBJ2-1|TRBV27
CASSLGRRWNEQFF
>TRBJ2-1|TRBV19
CASTRGTDNEQFF
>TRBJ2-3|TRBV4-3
CASSQRSDTQYF
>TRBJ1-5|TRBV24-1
CATSDQTGDNQPQHF
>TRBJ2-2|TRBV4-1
CASSQRRIPLGRFYTGELFF
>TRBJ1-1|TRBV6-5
CASSPGTPEAFF
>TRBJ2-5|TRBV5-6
CATRGQGGLETQYF
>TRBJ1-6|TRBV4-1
CASSHQTRGPRFRNSPLHF
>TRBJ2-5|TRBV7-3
CASATGRGGRETQYF
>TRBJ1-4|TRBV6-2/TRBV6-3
CASRRDNEKLFF
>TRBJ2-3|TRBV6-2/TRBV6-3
CASTRTRHTDTQYF
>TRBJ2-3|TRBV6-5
CASSYSARWTDTQYF
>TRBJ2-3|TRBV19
CASSRGNLGTDTQYF